This T cell receptor (beta chain) came from a study of a mutant IDH1 vaccine in newly diagnosed glioma (dated by TCRdb to about 2021). In the study overall: Vaccination started 4-6 weeks after radiotherapy alone, or was given together with temozolomide cycles in the groups whose treatment included chemotherapy. For exploratory analyses, fewer than 30 treated patients had longitudinal TCRB deep sequencing done wherever samples were available. Of the approximately 30 treated patients, approximately 62% were male and approximately 38% were female, and the mean age was approximately 37 years. The week-35 safety follow-up took place at visit V12, and the week-47 end of study took place at visit V13. Prior to enrollment, patients had been given standard therapy consisting of radiotherapy alone, temozolomide alone, or radiochemotherapy with temozolomide, with the combination given to most patients. Peripheral blood was collected at six visits: V03 (baseline), V05, V07, V10, V12 and V13.

The method behind the library was the immunoSEQ multiplex PCR assay. The hsTCRB Kit was used according to the manufacturer's protocol to amplify rearranged TCR beta chain sequences. Sequencing of TCRB libraries was carried out on an Illumina MiSeq. As for the original processing: The kit vendor's proprietary platform handled demultiplexing, trimming and gene mapping. The immuneACCESS repertoire file appears here via TCRdb, limited to in-frame rearrangements. These files lack a portion of the clones; in checked studies, under half of the deficit traces to unresolved V genes, and the cause of the others is not known. That table furnishes V, J and clone size, whereas the DNA furnished D and trimming. This sample has 30,000 to 40,000 clones in its table, and roughly 89% of those were observed once. The top ten clones comprise approximately 2% of the sample. Here is what the overall study found, with its caveats: Pseudoprogression appeared unrelated to alterations in the top peripheral T cell clonotypes detected by TCRB sequencing. PBMC samples for TCRB deep sequencing were selected based on availability. According to the authors, sample limitations meant that analyses of patient blood samples could not be reproduced. Vaccine-induced immune responses across multiple MHC alleles were detected in roughly 94% of patients.

As to this clone: What this receptor recognizes is not known. No base qualities exist here, and no much larger clone lies one base off it.

Taken with the paper, the label for time point translates to: week 47, end of study. Each vaccine dose was 300 ug of a 20-mer mutant IDH1 peptide in Montanide, given subcutaneously with topical imiquimod. Eight vaccinations were administered to patients in weeks 1, 3, 5, 7, 11, 15, 19 and 23, corresponding to visits V03 through V10. Newly diagnosed WHO grade 3 or 4 IDH1-mutant astrocytomas showing loss of nuclear ATRX were present in the donors. The samples were drawn from NOA16, a multicentre, single-arm, open-label phase I trial in Germany that tested a mutant IDH1 peptide vaccine in humans for the first time. Genomic DNA for TCRB sequencing was extracted from EDTA blood using the DNeasy Blood and Tissue Kit. V and J are truncated by 2 bases and 5 bases respectively, leaving an intervening sequence of 12 bases. The CDR3 spans 14 residues, from the cysteine through the phenylalanine. Of the read, only the CDR3 DNA is kept; its 42 bases are in frame from base 1. In the germline V gene, CDR1 corresponds to SGHTA and CDR2 to FQGTGA.

This material consisted of PBMCs, taken from a glioma patient whose treatment included an IDH1 peptide vaccine. The TCR was taken from a man aged 35-49 years with glioma. The sequence links TRBV7-3 to TRBJ1-1, with the D gene not confidently named. This receptor has the CDR3 CASSLEGSGTEAFF. The nucleotide sequence is given as TGTGCCAGCAGCTTAGAGGGTTCGGGGACTGAAGCTTTCTTT.